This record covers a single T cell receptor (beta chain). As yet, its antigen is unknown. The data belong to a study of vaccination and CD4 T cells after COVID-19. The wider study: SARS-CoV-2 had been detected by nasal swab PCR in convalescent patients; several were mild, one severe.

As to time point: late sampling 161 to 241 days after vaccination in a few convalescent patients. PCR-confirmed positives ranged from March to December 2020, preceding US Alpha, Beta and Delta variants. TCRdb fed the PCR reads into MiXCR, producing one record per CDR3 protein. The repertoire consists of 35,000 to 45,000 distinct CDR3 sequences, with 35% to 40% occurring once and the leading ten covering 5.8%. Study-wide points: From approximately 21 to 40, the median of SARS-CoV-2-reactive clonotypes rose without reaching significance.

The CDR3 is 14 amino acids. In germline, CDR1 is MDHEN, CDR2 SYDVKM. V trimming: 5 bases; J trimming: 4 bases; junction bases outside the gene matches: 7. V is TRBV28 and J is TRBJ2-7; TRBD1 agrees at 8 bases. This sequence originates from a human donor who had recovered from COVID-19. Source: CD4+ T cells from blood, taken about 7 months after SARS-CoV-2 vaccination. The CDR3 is CASSRQGFSYEQYF. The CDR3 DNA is TGTGCCAGCAGTCGACAGGGGTTCTCTTACGAGCAGTACTTC.